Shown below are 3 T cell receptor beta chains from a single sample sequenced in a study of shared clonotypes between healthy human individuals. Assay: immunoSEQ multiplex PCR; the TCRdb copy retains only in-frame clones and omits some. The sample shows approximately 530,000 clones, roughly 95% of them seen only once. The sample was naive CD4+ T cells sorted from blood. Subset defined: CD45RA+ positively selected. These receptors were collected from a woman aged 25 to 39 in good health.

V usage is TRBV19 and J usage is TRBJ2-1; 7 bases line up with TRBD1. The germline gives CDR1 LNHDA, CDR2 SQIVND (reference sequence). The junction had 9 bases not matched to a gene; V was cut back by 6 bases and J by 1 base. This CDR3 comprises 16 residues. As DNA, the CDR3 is TGTGCCAGTAGCATCAACCGGGACAGTTCCTACAATGAGCAGTTCTTC. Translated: CASSINRDSSYNEQFF.

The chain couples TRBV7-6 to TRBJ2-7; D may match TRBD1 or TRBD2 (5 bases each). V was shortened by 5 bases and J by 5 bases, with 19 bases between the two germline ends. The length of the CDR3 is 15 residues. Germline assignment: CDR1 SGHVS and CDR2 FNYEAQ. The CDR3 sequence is CASSPKGTKWDEQYF. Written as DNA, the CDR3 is TGTGCCAGCAGCCCAAAAGGGACCAAGTGGGACGAGCAGTACTTC.

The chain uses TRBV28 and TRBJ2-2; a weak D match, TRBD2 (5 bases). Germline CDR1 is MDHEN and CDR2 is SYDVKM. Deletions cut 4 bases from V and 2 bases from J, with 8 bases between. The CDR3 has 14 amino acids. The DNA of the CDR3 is TGTGCCAGCAGTTCCGGGATCAACACCGGGGAGCTGTTTTTT. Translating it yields CASSSGINTGELFF. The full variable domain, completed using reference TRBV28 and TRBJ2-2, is DVKVTQSSRYLVKRTGEKVFLECVQDMDHENMFWYRQDPGLGLRLIYFSYDVKMKEKGDIPEGYSVSREKKERFSLILESASTNQTSMYLCASSSGINTGELFFGEGSRLTVL.